Detailed here is one TCR beta chain. The antigen is unknown. The data were taken from a study of T cell responses to AZD1222 COVID-19 vaccine. TCRdb keeps only in-frame clones here, not all; method: immunoSEQ multiplex PCR. The profile shows around 83,000 clones, about 82% of them singletons. Broader study findings: Most donors were white British and more were female, and clonal diversity was possibly underestimated.

Here the sequenced sample was peripheral blood, taken on day 0 of AZD1222 vaccination. This clonotype was sampled from an adult in good health.

The CDR3 DNA reads as TGTGCCACTCGTCCCTCCGGGACAGGGGCCCTCAACACCATATATTTT. Translating gives CATRPSGTGALNTIYF. The chain joins TRBV24-1 to TRBJ1-3; 10 positions match TRBD1. Per the germline V gene, CDR1 is KGHDR and CDR2 is SFDVKD. Germline trimming cut 10 bases from V and 7 bases from J; bases unmatched to any gene: 15. The CDR3 contains 16 residues.